This T cell receptor beta chain appears in the sequencing data of a study of shared clonotypes between healthy human individuals. Concerning this clone: Its antigen is unidentified.

Study-wide results and caveats: The sharing of about 5.3% of naive CD4 clonotypes was seen across a handful of donors. Non-shared clonotypes had lower generation probabilities than clonotypes shared by all four sorted-subset donors. Researchers found naive subsets generally carried larger estimated richness than memory subsets.

At the deep level, the assay was run. Sequencing used immunoSEQ multiplex PCR; TCRdb keeps in-frame clones, though not all of them. The sample has approximately 1.5 million clones, around 98% seen once. Germline V gene sequence: CDR1 SGHDT, CDR2 YYEEEE. The CDR3 extends over 16 amino acids. The V end was cut by 2 bases, the J end by 0 bases, with 12 bases between. The sample was naive CD4+ T cells sorted from blood. Subset given: CD45RA+ positively selected. The chain combines TRBV5-6 with TRBJ2-1; D may be TRBD1 (5 bases). The TCR sequence derives from a man younger than 40 in good health. CDR3 bases: TGTGCCAGCAGCTTTCGCAGGGTGTTCTCCTACAATGAGCAGTTCTTC. Protein sequence: CASSFRRVFSYNEQFF.